This is a list of T cell receptor beta chains from one sample in a study of blood T cell repertoires in COVID-19. Some clones are missing from TCRdb's copy, which holds only in-frame ones; the method was immunoSEQ multiplex PCR. In the table there are about 230,000 clones, 65% to 90% of which are singletons. The sample taken for sequencing was peripheral blood. Source of these receptors: a man between 50 and 59 years old with COVID-19, enrolled during active disease. Both conserved end residues are part of each CDR3. D genes are given only for firm matches. Expanded clones get a size class; other rows say once, few or many, or leave the size out.

.	TRBV2	TRBJ1-1	.	TGTGCCAGCAGTCAAACTGCGAGCCACACTGAAGCTTTCTTT	CASSQTASHTEAFF
TRBD1	TRBV12-3/TRBV12-4	TRBJ2-7	.	TGTGCCAGCAGTTGGGGGACAGCCTACGAGCAGTACTTC	CASSWGTAYEQYF
.	TRBV7-9	TRBJ1-1	.	TGTGCCAGCAGCACTAGTGGTAAGATGAACACTGAAGCTTTCTTT	CASSTSGKMNTEAFF
.	TRBV21-1	TRBJ1-2	.	TGTGCCAGCAGCAACTGCCAGCGGCCTTATGGCTACACCTTC	CASSNCQRPYGYTF
TRBD1	TRBV19	TRBJ2-7	.	TGTGCCAGTAGCCGAGGACAGGGGAATACGCAGGACTACGAGCAGTACTTC	CASSRGQGNTQDYEQYF
.	TRBV7-3	TRBJ2-5	.	TGTGCCAGCAGCTTATCGGGAAAGGAGACCCAGTACTTC	CASSLSGKETQYF
TRBD2	TRBV7-2	TRBJ2-1	.	TGTGCCAGCAGCCCCCGACTAGCGGGAGGACGCTACAGTGAGCAGTTCTTC	CASSPRLAGGRYSEQFF
.	TRBV5-1	TRBJ2-5	.	TGCGCCAGCAGCTTGGCCATGGAGACCCAGTACTTC	CASSLAMETQYF
TRBD1	TRBV5-1	TRBJ2-2	.	TGCGCCAGCAGCTTGACCGCAGGGGGCGCTGGCGGGGAGCTGTTTTTT	CASSLTAGGAGGELFF
TRBD1	TRBV10-3	TRBJ2-7	.	TGTGCCACCGAGACAGGGTCGTCCCTTAGGTCCTACGAGCAGTACTTC	CATETGSSLRSYEQYF
.	TRBV5-4	TRBJ2-1	.	TGTGCCAGCAGCCTAGACAGCTACAATGAGCAGTTCTTC	CASSLDSYNEQFF
TRBD1	TRBV27	TRBJ1-5	once	TGTGCCAGCAGCCCGGGACAGGGGGCCGCTTATAGCAATCAGCCCCAGCATTTT	CASSPGQGAAYSNQPQHF
.	TRBV30	TRBJ2-7	.	TGTGCCTGGAGTGTGGCGGTCGAGCAGTACTTC	CAWSVAVEQYF
TRBD2	TRBV5-8	TRBJ2-7	.	TGTGCCAGCAGCTCGGGACGGGGGGCCTACGAGCAGTACTTC	CASSSGRGAYEQYF
.	TRBV2	TRBJ1-5	.	TGTGCCAGCAGTGAAGGAGGGCTTGGTGGGAATCAGCCCCAGCATTTT	CASSEGGLGGNQPQHF
.	TRBV5-1	TRBJ2-1	.	TGCGCCAGCAGCTTGTCCGCGAGACAGGCCTCGATCAATGAGCAGTTCTTC	CASSLSARQASINEQFF
TRBD1	TRBV30	TRBJ1-5	.	TGTGCCTGGAGTACAACCGGGACAGGAGATCCCCGGCATCAGCCCCAGCATTTT	CAWSTTGTGDPRHQPQHF
TRBD2	TRBV19	TRBJ2-7	.	TGTGCCAGTAGTATAGGCCTAGCGGCGGTCGAGCAGTACTTC	CASSIGLAAVEQYF
.	TRBV27	TRBJ1-2	.	TGTGCCAGCAGCGTTGGGGGACAAGGATGGCGGGCCGGCTACACCTTC	CASSVGGQGWRAGYTF
TRBD1	TRBV5-1	TRBJ1-2	.	TGCGCCAGCAGCGTCGGACAGGGGGCCGGAGGCTACACCTTC	CASSVGQGAGGYTF